This T cell receptor (beta chain) was sequenced for a study of cytomegalovirus exposure and HLA in healthy donors. In the case of this clone: Its target is not known.

Assay: immunoSEQ multiplex PCR; the TCRdb copy retains only in-frame clones and omits some. This sample has fewer than 250,000 clones, with 80% to 90% found just once. It was the approximately 120-subject validation cohort, separate from the roughly 700-subject first cohort, to which the donors belonged. Study results and limitations: Reports described diagnosis of cytomegalovirus status by the classifier as highly specific and sensitive. The majority of TCR sequences were rare, yet some public TCRs appeared in many donors.

With 3 bases removed from V and 0 bases from J, the gap between germline ends came to 17 bases. Germline lookup yields CDR1 MDHEN and CDR2 SYDVKM. This CDR3 spans 17 amino acids. The sample taken for sequencing was PBMCs. The receptor's source is a young woman in good health and CMV-seropositive. The rearrangement links TRBV28 to TRBJ1-2; D not certain. The CDR3 protein is CASSLGSPDFTNYGYTF. In DNA form, the CDR3 reads TGTGCCAGCAGTTTGGGCAGCCCGGACTTTACTAACTATGGCTACACCTTC.